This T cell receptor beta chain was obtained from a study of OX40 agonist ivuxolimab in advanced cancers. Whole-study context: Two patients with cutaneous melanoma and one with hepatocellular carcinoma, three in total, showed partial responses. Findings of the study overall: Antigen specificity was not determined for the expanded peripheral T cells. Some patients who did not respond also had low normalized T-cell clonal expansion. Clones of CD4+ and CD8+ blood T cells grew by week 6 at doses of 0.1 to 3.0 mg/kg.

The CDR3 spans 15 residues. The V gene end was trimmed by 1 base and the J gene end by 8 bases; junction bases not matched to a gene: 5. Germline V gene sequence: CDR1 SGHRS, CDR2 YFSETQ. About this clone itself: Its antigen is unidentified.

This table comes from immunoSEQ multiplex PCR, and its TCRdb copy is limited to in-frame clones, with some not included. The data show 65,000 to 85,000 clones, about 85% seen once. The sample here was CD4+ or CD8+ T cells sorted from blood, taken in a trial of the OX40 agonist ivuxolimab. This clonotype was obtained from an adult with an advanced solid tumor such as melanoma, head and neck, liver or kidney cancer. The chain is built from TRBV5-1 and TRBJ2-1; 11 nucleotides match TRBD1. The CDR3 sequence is CASSLRGQGADEQFF. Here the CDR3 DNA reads TGCGCCAGCAGCTTGAGAGGACAGGGGGCTGATGAGCAGTTCTTC.